This TCR delta chain derives from a study of human gamma delta and Vdelta1 T cells. This clone has just a few counts. Its antigen is unidentified. Study-level points and caveats: Acute myeloid leukemia was reportedly broadly targeted by polyclonal Delta One T cells.

Germline assignment: CDR1 TSWWSYY and CDR2 QGS. The V and J ends lost 2 bases and 3 bases, in that order; junction bases with no gene match: 14. CDR3 length: 19 amino acids. TCRdb re-called the PCR reads with CATT. This table has 5,000 to 6,500 delta-chain clones, approximately 39% appearing once. The receptor's source is a human donor in good health. The J gene is TRDJ1, the V gene TRDV1, with 11 bases matching TRDD3. The sequencing input was Vdelta1 gamma-delta T cells from blood grown in culture (DOT cells). CDR3 in amino acids: CALGEAPFLLGDNPDKLIF. For the CDR3, the DNA is TGTGCTCTTGGGGAAGCTCCCTTCCTACTGGGGGATAATCCCGATAAACTCATCTTT.